The TCR beta chain described here comes from a study of regulatory dendritic cells for organ transplantation. CFSE-labeled sorted T cells met regulatory or mature dendritic cells for four to five days. Germline CDR1 and CDR2: SGHNT and YYREEE (reference sequence). The CDR3 runs 17 residues. V lost 4 bases and J lost 2, with 19 bases in between. Sequencing was performed with immunoSEQ multiplex PCR; in TCRdb, only in-frame clones are kept and a portion is missing. The top ten hold 20% to 25% of the sample, which has 3,800 or so clones, over 55% seen once. Concerning this clone: The target antigen is unknown.

Overall study findings and caveats: Between individuals, the alloreactive memory CD8+ T cell pool differed considerably. Memory T cells were less diverse than naive, with memory CD8+ most oligoclonal.

The TCR originated in a human donor in good health. Sequencing used memory CD8+ T cells from blood cultured with dendritic cells. Subset reported: CD45RO+ memory T cells. This chain connects TRBV5-4 to TRBJ2-1, with D perhaps given as TRBD1 or TRBD2 (6 bases each). The DNA for the CDR3 is TGTGCCAGCAGCCAAGACGGGGGCCACTCACCCTACAATGAGCAGTTCTTC. Its translation is CASSQDGGHSPYNEQFF.